The clone carrying this TCR beta chain was observed a single time. V gave up 2 bases and J gave up 4 bases, with 11 bases separating them. Germline CDR1 is MNHEY and CDR2 is SVGAGI. The CDR3 covers 14 residues. This record comes from a study of blood T cell repertoires in COVID-19. Overall study context: Samples taken during acute and convalescent COVID-19 were collected in the United States, Italy and Spain. T cells, B-cell-depleted T cells, or PBMCs supplied cDNA or gDNA.

In the source study's methods: Reference gene primer amplification gave estimated nucleated cell counts. Method: immunoSEQ multiplex PCR; TCRdb's copy keeps in-frame clones and lacks some. V and J calls and clone size are copied from that table; D and trimming were computed from the DNA. The sample contains roughly 56,000 clones, more than 75% of which appear only once. The rearrangement links TRBV6-5 to TRBJ1-1; possibly TRBD1 for D (5 bases). The sequenced sample was peripheral blood. The TCR sequence derives from a human donor in a cohort sampled during active COVID-19. CDR3 DNA: TGTGCCAGCAGTTACGATGGGGGGAGCACTGAAGCTTTCTTT. It specifies CASSYDGGSTEAFF.